Below, 23 T cell receptor beta chains from the same sample are listed, as sequenced in a study of T cell repertoires in cytomegalovirus infection. TCRdb re-called the reads with MiXCR, one entry per CDR3 protein. Found here are approximately 500,000 distinct CDR3 sequences, approximately 10% of them singletons; the top ten hold roughly 10%. The sample was PBMCs. The receptors originated from a human donor in good health (CMV status not recorded). Some clones in this sample may be carry-over from other donors' samples.

This clonotype appeared many times. In nucleotides, the CDR3 is TGTGCCAGCAGCTCTTGGGAGGGGGACAGGGGGCCTGAAAAACTGTTTTTT. It encodes CASSSWEGDRGPEKLFF. The chain employs TRBV11-2 and TRBJ1-4; 12 positions match TRBD1. The CDR3 loop spans 17 amino acids. The V gene's germline CDR1 is SGHAT and CDR2 FQNNGV. V shed 4 bases, J shed 7 bases, and the junction held 10 bases outside the gene matches.

This clonotype occurred many times. CDR3 sequence: CASSPDPDSYNSPLHF. DNA for the CDR3: TGCGCCAGCAGCCCTGACCCGGACAGCTATAATTCACCCCTCCACTTT. This rearrangement joins TRBV5-1 to TRBJ1-6; maybe TRBD1 (6 bases). The germline gives CDR1 SGHRS, CDR2 YFSETQ. Trimming pared 4 bases from V and 3 bases from J, leaving 14 bases between. CDR3 size: 16 residues. The entire variable domain, with the rest obtained from reference TRBV5-1 and TRBJ1-6, is as follows: KAGVTQTPRYLIKTRGQQVTLSCSPISGHRSVSWYQQTPGQGLQFLFEYFSETQRNKGNFPGRFSGRQFSNSRSEMNVSTLELGDSALYLCASSPDPDSYNSPLHFGNGTRLTVT.

This clonotype came up many times. J is TRBJ2-2 and V is TRBV28; possibly TRBD1 for D (7 bases). The CDR3 extends over 16 amino acids. Germline loops: CDR1 MDHEN, CDR2 SYDVKM. V dropped 6 bases and J dropped 1 base, with 15 bases sitting between them. Written as DNA, the CDR3 is TGTGCCAGCAGACCTCCGGGGGACAGGAACACCGGGGAGCTGTTTTTT. It codes for CASRPPGDRNTGELFF. The full variable domain, its missing parts supplied by reference TRBV28 and TRBJ2-2, is DVKVTQSSRYLVKRTGEKVFLECVQDMDHENMFWYRQDPGLGLRLIYFSYDVKMKEKGDIPEGYSVSREKKERFSLILESASTNQTSMYLCASRPPGDRNTGELFFGEGSRLTVL.

This clonotype was detected a few times. The rearrangement links TRBV7-9 to TRBJ2-1, with a tentative D call TRBD1 (5 bases). V was trimmed by 6 bases and J by 5 bases, leaving 8 bases between them. CDR1 is SEHNR, CDR2 FQNEAQ, per germline (reference sequence). CDR3 length: 12 amino acids. CDR3 nucleotide sequence: TGTGCCAGCAGTCCGGACAACAATGAGCAGTTCTTC. Protein product: CASSPDNNEQFF.

This clonotype was seen many times. The chain has TRBV10-3 and TRBJ2-1; 8 bases are shared with TRBD1. Germline V gene data show CDR1 as ENHRY and CDR2 as SYGVKD. The V gene end was trimmed by 4 bases and the J gene end by 2 bases; junction bases not matched to a gene: 1. The CDR3 length is 14 residues. The CDR3 region has the DNA TGTGCCATCAGTGTGGGACAGGCCTACAATGAGCAGTTCTTC. Encoded protein: CAISVGQAYNEQFF.

This chain joins TRBV15 and TRBJ2-3; D possibly corresponds to TRBD2 (6 bases). V dropped 5 bases and J dropped 4 bases, with 10 bases sitting between them. Germline V gives CDR1 LNHNV, CDR2 YYDKDF (reference sequence). The CDR3 covers 13 residues. The CDR3 loop reads CATSAGSPDTQYF. The CDR3 nucleotides are TGTGCCACCAGCGCCGGGAGTCCAGATACGCAGTATTTT. The full variable domain, rest sourced from reference TRBV15 and TRBJ2-3, is DAMVIQNPRYQVTQFGKPVTLSCSQTLNHNVMYWYQQKSSQAPKLLFHYYDKDFNNEADTPDNFQSRRPNTSFCFLDIRSPGLGDTAMYLCATSAGSPDTQYFGPGTRLTVL.

The table lists this clonotype with many counts. This sequence joins TRBV12-3 or TRBV12-4 and TRBJ1-2, with D perhaps matching TRBD1 (6 bases). V was clipped by 5 bases and J by 0 bases, with 13 bases between them. This CDR3 comprises 15 residues. The CDR3, as DNA: TGTGCCAGCAGTCCTCCGGGACAACCTAACTATGGCTACACCTTC. Its translation: CASSPPGQPNYGYTF.

J is TRBJ1-1 and V is TRBV3-1; perhaps TRBD1 as D (5 bases). V dropped 4 bases and J dropped 6 bases, with 15 bases sitting between them. This CDR3 is built from 14 residues. The V gene's germline CDR1 is LGHDT and CDR2 YNNKEL (reference sequence). The CDR3 bases are TGTGCCAGCAGCCGGAGTCCAAGGGGCGCTGAAGCTTTCTTT. Encoded protein: CASSRSPRGAEAFF.

This clonotype was recorded at least ten times. The V and J genes are TRBV6-1 and TRBJ2-5; D gene uncertain. V gave up 2 bases and J gave up 5 bases, with 6 bases separating them. Germline V gene sequence: CDR1 MNHNS, CDR2 SASEGT. The CDR3 has 12 amino acids. CDR3 nucleotides: TGTGCCAGCAGTGAAACCATGGAGACCCAGTACTTC. Amino acid sequence: CASSETMETQYF.

This clonotype occurred many times. The CDR3 spells CASRRDRATNEKLFF. DNA of the CDR3: TGTGCCAGCAGGAGGGACAGGGCTACTAATGAAAAACTGTTTTTT. The chain employs TRBV2 and TRBJ1-4, with 9 nucleotides matching TRBD1. The CDR3 covers 15 residues. Germline lookup yields CDR1 SNHLY and CDR2 FYNNEI. The J segment lost 2 bases and the V segment lost 6 bases, leaving 4 bases of the junction unmatched.

This clonotype has ten or more counts. The V and J genes are TRBV6-1 and TRBJ2-3; TRBD1 matches 10 bases. The CDR3 length is 16 residues. V was pared by 4 bases and J by 3 bases, with 7 bases of the junction left unmatched. Germline CDR1 reads MNHNS; CDR2 reads SASEGT. CDR3 amino acids: CASSGPGQGMTDTQYF. In nucleotides, the CDR3 is TGTGCCAGCAGTGGCCCGGGACAGGGGATGACAGATACGCAGTATTTT.

This clonotype was observed a few times. J is TRBJ2-7 and V is TRBV24-1; 8 positions match TRBD1. This CDR3 is 15 amino acids long. V gave up 6 bases and J gave up 3 bases; unmatched junction bases: 9. Germline-derived CDR1 and CDR2 are KGHDR and SFDVKD. CDR3 sequence: CATSSQGAWFYEQYF. The CDR3 bases are TGTGCCACCAGTTCTCAGGGGGCTTGGTTCTACGAGCAGTACTTC.

This clonotype appeared many times. This chain uses TRBV7-6 with TRBJ1-3; weak D call: TRBD1 (5 bases). The length of the CDR3 is 15 residues. V was clipped by 4 bases and J by 1 base, with 11 bases between them. In germline, CDR1 is SGHVS, CDR2 FNYEAQ. The CDR3 DNA reads as TGTGCCAGCAGCTCCCAGGGCAGTTCTGGAAACACCATATATTTT. It translates to CASSSQGSSGNTIYF.

The gene calls are TRBV20-1 and TRBJ2-7; perhaps TRBD2 as D (5 bases). The V end was cut by 3 bases, the J end by 2 bases, with 11 bases between. This CDR3 is 13 amino acids long. Germline values: CDR1 DFQATT, CDR2 SNEGSKA (reference sequence). The DNA of the CDR3 is TGCAGTGCTAGTCCCGGGATGGCCTACGAGCAGTACTTC. It codes for CSASPGMAYEQYF.

This clonotype has only a few counts. This chain connects TRBV28 to TRBJ2-7; no reliable D call. This CDR3 is built from 13 residues. V dropped 3 bases and J dropped 7 bases, with 13 bases sitting between them. Germline CDR1 reads MDHEN; CDR2 reads SYDVKM. The CDR3 coding sequence is TGTGCCAGCAGTTTCTACCCCCTGAATGAGCAGTACTTC. Translated: CASSFYPLNEQYF.

At least ten counts were recorded for this clonotype. The genes are TRBV4-1 and TRBJ2-5, with D possibly matching TRBD1 (5 bases). There are 16 residues in the CDR3. Germline-derived CDR1 and CDR2 are MGHRA and YSYEKL. The ends were cut back, 1 base at V and 5 bases at J, with 17 bases in the middle. In DNA, the CDR3 is TGCGCCAGCAGCCAAGCGGTAGTCTGGGGCCGGGAGACCCAGTACTTC. As protein: CASSQAVVWGRETQYF.

This clonotype was recorded many times. CDR3 loop: CASSQAGTGGETQYF. The CDR3 DNA reads as TGTGCCAGCAGCCAAGCTGGGACAGGGGGCGAGACCCAGTACTTC. The genes are TRBV14 and TRBJ2-5, with 12 bases aligning to TRBD1. This CDR3 is built from 15 residues. Germline loops: CDR1 SGHDN, CDR2 FVKESK. After removal of 1 base from V and 5 bases from J, the junction contained 2 bases not matched to a gene.

Concerning this clonotype itself: One end of the junction fails to match germline, which may point to a read error. The V call is TRBV30, the J call TRBJ1-5, with 7 bases fitting TRBD1. This CDR3 spans 14 amino acids. The V gene's germline CDR1 is GTSNPN and CDR2 SVGIG (reference sequence). CDR3 DNA: TGTGCCCGGAGTTTTACAGGGGGCAATCAGCCCCAGCATTTT. As protein: CARSFTGGNQPQHF.

In this sample, this clonotype turned up a few times. The V gene is TRBV5-1, the J gene TRBJ2-7; 8 bases are shared with TRBD1. This CDR3 region has 13 residues. The germline V gene has CDR1 SGHRS and CDR2 YFSETQ. J was trimmed by 11 bases and V by 4 bases; bases with no gene match: 11. This CDR3 reads CASSLSDRAKEYF. The CDR3 nucleotides read TGCGCCAGCAGCCTCTCGGACAGGGCTAAGGAGTACTTC.

The CDR3 DNA reads as TGTGCCCTCAGCCAAGTCGGCGGGTTCGGCGGGGAGCTGTTTTTT. It is translated as CALSQVGGFGGELFF. This sequence joins TRBV14 and TRBJ2-2; D is perhaps TRBD2 (5 bases). Trimming pared 11 bases from V and 7 bases from J, leaving 23 bases between. CDR1 is SGHDN and CDR2 is FVKESK in the germline V gene. The CDR3 is 15 residues long.

This clonotype was observed many times. The genes are TRBV5-1 and TRBJ2-1; TRBD2 might be the D (6 bases). This CDR3 comprises 15 residues. Trimming removed 4 bases from V and 10 bases from J, with 21 bases in between. Germline V gives CDR1 SGHRS, CDR2 YFSETQ. The chain's CDR3 is CASSESGTPLREQFF. Here the CDR3 DNA reads TGCGCCAGCAGCGAATCCGGGACTCCGCTGCGGGAGCAGTTCTTC.

At least ten counts were recorded for this clonotype. V gene TRBV7-2 combines with J gene TRBJ2-3; D is uncertain. The CDR3 has 14 residues. The ends were cut back, 5 bases at V and 3 bases at J, with 12 bases in the middle. The germline CDR1 and CDR2 sequences are SGHTA and FQGNSA. Written as DNA, the CDR3 is TGTGCCAGCAGCCCGCAGACCACAACAGATACGCAGTATTTT. Amino acids: CASSPQTTTDTQYF.

This clonotype has a count of ten or more. The V and J genes are TRBV5-1 and TRBJ1-5; tentative D call: TRBD1 (6 bases). V lost 4 bases and J lost 2, with 10 bases in between. The CDR3 is 14 amino acids. Germline-derived CDR1 and CDR2 are SGHRS and YFSETQ. Here the CDR3 DNA reads TGCGCCAGCAGCCCGGACAGTCGCAATCAGCCCCAGCATTTT. Protein product: CASSPDSRNQPQHF.